These 26 T cell receptor beta chains came from one sample sequenced in a study of shared clonotypes between healthy human individuals. Assay: immunoSEQ multiplex PCR; the TCRdb copy retains only in-frame clones and omits some. The table has 2 million to 2.5 million clones, approximately 96% seen once. The specimen sequenced was naive CD4+ T cells sorted from blood. Subset specified: CD45RA+ positively selected. These receptors all come from a man between 18 and 29 years old in good health.

The rearrangement joins TRBV11-3 to TRBJ2-5, with D hard to call. Looked up from germline, CDR1 is SGHNT and CDR2 is YENEEA. CDR3 size: 14 residues. V shed 0 bases and J shed 3 bases, with 8 bases lying between them. CDR3 protein: CASSLDAEKETQYF. The CDR3 DNA reads TGTGCCAGCAGCTTAGACGCCGAGAAAGAGACCCAGTACTTC.

This clone was seen once. The V call is TRBV4-3, the J call TRBJ2-4; D remains unclear. With 1 base removed from V and 0 bases from J, the gap between germline ends came to 7 bases. Germline CDR1 is LGHNA and CDR2 is YSLEER. The CDR3 loop spans 15 amino acids. CDR3 in DNA: TGCGCCAGCAGCCAAGCGCGGCTAGCCAAAAACATTCAGTACTTC. It codes for CASSQARLAKNIQYF.

The chain combines TRBV6-6 with TRBJ2-1; D unclear. V was pared by 8 bases and J by 8 bases, with 16 bases between. This CDR3 contains 13 residues. Per germline, CDR1 MNHNY and CDR2 SVGAGI (reference sequence). CDR3 DNA sequence: TGTGCCAGCCGTCTGGGCCTCTGGGATGAGCAGTTCTTC. It specifies CASRLGLWDEQFF.

This chain connects TRBV14 to TRBJ1-5; a possible D gene is TRBD1 (6 bases). This CDR3 has 16 amino acids. Germline V lookup: CDR1 SGHDN, CDR2 FVKESK. Trimming took off 2 bases at V and 8 bases at J, with 19 bases between the two ends. The CDR3 here is CASSQRGGIGHEPQHF. The CDR3, as DNA: TGTGCCAGCAGCCAAAGGGGGGGGATTGGGCATGAGCCCCAGCATTTT.

This sequence joins TRBV4-1 and TRBJ1-1; D is unresolved. V lost 1 base, J lost 0 bases, and 12 bases lay in between. This CDR3 comprises 16 residues. Germline assignment: CDR1 MGHRA and CDR2 YSYEKL. The CDR3 nucleotides read TGCGCCAGCAGCCAAGTTCAGGCGGATTTGAACACTGAAGCTTTCTTT. This encodes CASSQVQADLNTEAFF.

The J gene is TRBJ1-2, the V gene TRBV6-1; the match to TRBD1 covers 8 bases. Per germline, CDR1 MNHNS and CDR2 SASEGT. CDR3 length equals 15 residues. J lost 8 bases, V lost 1 base, and 9 bases had no gene match. The CDR3 loop reads CASSEVSQGAWGYTF. In nucleotides, the CDR3 is TGTGCCAGCAGTGAAGTATCCCAGGGGGCTTGGGGCTACACCTTC.

The CDR3 region is CASSSPLRETQYF. The DNA of the CDR3 is TGTGCCAGCAGTTCCCCTCTCCGGGAGACCCAGTACTTC. The J gene is TRBJ2-5, the V gene TRBV2; D is uncertain. Germline CDR1 is SNHLY and CDR2 is FYNNEI. The V end was cut by 5 bases, the J end by 5 bases, with 12 bases between. This CDR3 is 13 amino acids long.

As for this clone: The sample holds other DNA sequences that translate to the same CDR3. The chain is built from TRBV6-5 and TRBJ1-1; 8 bases map to TRBD1. V lost 6 bases to trimming and J lost 5 bases; unmatched junction nucleotides: 5. The CDR3 has 13 amino acids. Germline V gene data show CDR1 as MNHEY and CDR2 as SVGAGI. Here the CDR3 reads CASRQGAGTEAFF. DNA for the CDR3: TGTGCCAGCAGGCAGGGGGCGGGGACTGAAGCTTTCTTT.

As for this clone: Other DNA sequences in this sample translate to the same CDR3. This chain uses TRBV5-1 with TRBJ1-3; the D is unclear. V was cut by 4 bases and J by 4 bases, with 3 bases left in between. This CDR3 comprises 11 residues. CDR1 is SGHRS and CDR2 is YFSETQ in the germline V gene. CDR3: CASSPGNTIYF. CDR3 DNA sequence: TGCGCCAGCAGCCCGGGAAACACCATATATTTT.

The chain links TRBV7-8 to TRBJ2-7, with a weak D call TRBD1 (7 bases). Trimming left V 7 bases short and J 3 bases short, with 22 bases between. Germline CDR1 SGHVS, CDR2 FQNEAQ. This CDR3 has 16 residues. The CDR3 spells CASTTRTGGLNYEQYF. In DNA form, the CDR3 reads TGTGCCAGCACCACCCGGACAGGCGGACTAAACTACGAGCAGTACTTC.

This rearrangement joins TRBV19 to TRBJ1-2, with D unclear. This CDR3 region has 13 residues. CDR1 and CDR2 from the germline V gene are LNHDA and SQIVND (reference sequence). V was pared by 3 bases and J by 2 bases, with 7 bases between. CDR3 amino acids: CASSITINYGYTF. CDR3 DNA sequence: TGTGCCAGTAGTATTACGATCAACTATGGCTACACCTTC. Together with reference TRBV19 and TRBJ1-2, the CDR3 gives the full variable domain: DGGITQSPKYLFRKEGQNVTLSCEQNLNHDAMYWYRQDPGQGLRLIYYSQIVNDFQKGDIAEGYSVSREKKESFPLTVTSAQKNPTAFYLCASSITINYGYTFGSGTRLTVV.

On this clone: One end of the junction does not line up with germline, which may come from a read error. The chain employs TRBV7-7 and TRBJ2-2; D tentatively fits TRBD1 or TRBD2 (6 bases each). Germline V CDR1 and CDR2: SSHAT, FNYEAQ (reference sequence). The CDR3 consists of 15 residues. CDR3 nucleotides: TGTGCTAGCAGCCCCCTGGGGGGCCACACCGGGGAGCTGTTTTTT. As protein: CASSPLGGHTGELFF.

The table lists this clone with a count of one. DNA for the CDR3: TGTGCCTGGAGTAGCGGGGGGATGTACAATGAGCAGTTCTTC. This encodes CAWSSGGMYNEQFF. V is TRBV30 and J is TRBJ2-1, with 9 positions matching TRBD2. CDR1 GTSNPN and CDR2 SVGIG come from the germline V gene (reference sequence). This CDR3 is built from 14 residues. V shed 2 bases and J 4 bases; nucleotides not matched to a gene: 3.

This clone was seen only once. This sequence joins TRBV5-1 and TRBJ2-1; 7 nucleotides line up with TRBD2. Germline loops: CDR1 SGHRS, CDR2 YFSETQ. The J segment lost 3 bases and the V segment lost 1 base, leaving 4 bases of the junction unmatched. The CDR3 extends over 15 amino acids. The DNA of the CDR3 is TGCGCCAGCAGCTTGCAAAGCGGGATCTACAATGAGCAGTTCTTC. Translating gives CASSLQSGIYNEQFF.

The gene calls are TRBV10-3 and TRBJ1-2, with D perhaps matching TRBD1 (5 bases). Germline-derived CDR1 and CDR2 are ENHRY and SYGVKD. V lost 6 bases and J lost 0, with 17 bases in between. The CDR3 has 16 amino acids. CDR3 in amino acids: CAIRDGVGVANYGYTF. DNA for the CDR3: TGTGCCATCAGGGACGGGGTGGGGGTCGCTAACTATGGCTACACCTTC.

The sample holds a few counts of this clone. This chain uses TRBV20-1 with TRBJ1-4; D may be TRBD1 (5 bases). Germline V gives CDR1 DFQATT, CDR2 SNEGSKA (reference sequence). With 5 bases removed from V and 7 bases from J, the gap between germline ends came to 8 bases. The CDR3 runs to 11 residues. The CDR3 nucleotides read TGCAGTGCTGGGACTGGTGAAAAACTGTTTTTT. Amino acids: CSAGTGEKLFF.

The rearrangement joins TRBV28 to TRBJ2-3; D is unclear. This CDR3 has 14 residues. The germline gives CDR1 MDHEN, CDR2 SYDVKM. Trimming took 4 bases from V and 6 from J, leaving 14 bases between them. The CDR3 sequence is CASSSTDGSDTQYF. CDR3 sequence (DNA): TGTGCCAGCAGTTCGACGGACGGGTCGGATACGCAGTATTTT.

The chain recombines TRBV30 with TRBJ2-1; D tentatively reads TRBD1 or TRBD2 (5 bases each). This CDR3 spans 11 amino acids. V gave up 8 bases and J gave up 4 bases, with 9 bases separating them. Germline values: CDR1 GTSNPN, CDR2 SVGIG (reference sequence). In DNA form, the CDR3 reads TGTGCCGGCAGGGAGTACAATGAGCAGTTCTTC. It specifies CAGREYNEQFF.

The chain couples TRBV5-1 to TRBJ2-7, with no clear D. Germline CDR1 SGHRS, CDR2 YFSETQ. V was clipped by 4 bases and J by 3 bases, with 14 bases between them. The length of the CDR3 is 14 residues. CDR3 sequence: CASSTRVADYEQYF. The CDR3, as DNA: TGCGCCAGCAGCACCCGGGTCGCCGACTACGAGCAGTACTTC. Filled out from reference TRBV5-1 and TRBJ2-7, the complete variable domain reads KAGVTQTPRYLIKTRGQQVTLSCSPISGHRSVSWYQQTPGQGLQFLFEYFSETQRNKGNFPGRFSGRQFSNSRSEMNVSTLELGDSALYLCASSTRVADYEQYFGPGTRLTVT.

This chain links TRBV19 with TRBJ2-2; no clear D. V lost 3 bases to trimming and J lost 1 base, with 9 bases between them. There are 15 residues in the CDR3. The germline V gene encodes CDR1 LNHDA and CDR2 SQIVND (reference sequence). CDR3 DNA: TGTGCCAGTAGTATCTCAACACTGAACACCGGGGAGCTGTTTTTT. Translated: CASSISTLNTGELFF. Full variable domain (remainder filled in from reference TRBV19 and TRBJ2-2): DGGITQSPKYLFRKEGQNVTLSCEQNLNHDAMYWYRQDPGQGLRLIYYSQIVNDFQKGDIAEGYSVSREKKESFPLTVTSAQKNPTAFYLCASSISTLNTGELFFGEGSRLTVL.

J is TRBJ1-6 and V is TRBV10-3, with D possibly TRBD1 on 5 matching bases. The V gene lost 2 bases and the J gene lost 7 bases, with 9 bases spanning the gap. CDR3 size: 14 residues. Germline V CDR1 and CDR2: ENHRY, SYGVKD. The CDR3 spells CAISESNRNSPLHF. The CDR3 DNA follows: TGTGCCATCAGTGAGAGCAACAGGAATTCACCCCTCCACTTT.

The gene calls are TRBV7-3 and TRBJ1-1, with D unresolved. CDR3 length: 13 residues. The germline CDR1 and CDR2 sequences are SGHTA and FQGTGA. The germline V and J ends were trimmed by 5 bases and 1 base, with 8 bases remaining between them. CDR3 sequence (DNA): TGTGCCAGCAGCAAGACGGGGAACACTGAAGCTTTCTTT. Translation gives CASSKTGNTEAFF.

The rearrangement joins TRBV5-4 to TRBJ2-3, with TRBD2 matching 10 bases. CDR3 length: 16 residues. The germline gives CDR1 SGHNT, CDR2 YYREEE (reference sequence). With 0 bases clipped from V and 4 bases from J, the junction kept 5 bases outside the gene matches. The CDR3 loop is CASSLAPTSGPDTQYF. The CDR3 DNA reads as TGTGCCAGCAGCTTGGCCCCGACTAGCGGGCCAGATACGCAGTATTTT.

This chain uses TRBV7-2 with TRBJ1-1; unclear D gene. Trimming removed 4 bases from V and 4 bases from J, with 16 bases in between. This CDR3 contains 15 residues. Per germline, CDR1 SGHTA and CDR2 FQGNSA. The CDR3 bases are TGTGCCAGCAGCTCATATGGACTAGGGTTCACTGAAGCTTTCTTT. It specifies CASSSYGLGFTEAFF.

The genes are TRBV5-1 and TRBJ1-5, with D possibly matching TRBD1 (5 bases). V was cut by 0 bases and J by 4 bases, with 11 bases left in between. This CDR3 has 15 residues. Germline V gives CDR1 SGHRS, CDR2 YFSETQ. This CDR3 reads CASSLASGGNQPQHF. The CDR3 nucleotides are TGCGCCAGCAGCTTGGCCTCTGGGGGGAATCAGCCCCAGCATTTT.

This clone was seen only once. This sequence joins TRBV5-1 and TRBJ1-4; D is undetermined. The V end lost 4 bases, the J end lost 0 bases, and 10 bases lay between the germline ends. The CDR3 length is 15 residues. Germline-derived CDR1 and CDR2 are SGHRS and YFSETQ. The CDR3 nucleotides are TGCGCCAGCAGCCCGCGGCCAGCAACTAATGAAAAACTGTTTTTT. Translation gives CASSPRPATNEKLFF.